This TCR beta chain was retrieved from a study of T cells in Graves' hyperthyroidism and ophthalmopathy. This CDR3 region has 15 residues. The V end was cut by 0 bases, the J end by 1 base, with 12 bases between. Germline V CDR1 and CDR2: DFQATT, SNEGSKA (reference sequence). This clonotype was observed many times. Using RNA transcripts as the source, TCR beta CDR3 regions were amplified. The HTBI primer set was used in a first-round RT-PCR of the TCR CDR3. TCRdb reprocessed the multiplex PCR reads with MiXCR, giving one entry per CDR3 protein. The data hold roughly 400,000 distinct CDR3 sequences, with 15% to 18% observed a single time.

The sequence was collected from a woman younger than 30 with Graves' hyperthyroidism that later progressed to Graves' ophthalmopathy. Sequenced material: blood. The chain is built from TRBV20-1 and TRBJ2-5; a possible D gene is TRBD1 (5 bases). CDR3 amino acids: CSARDGLDSQETQYF. The CDR3 coding sequence is TGCAGTGCTAGAGATGGGTTAGACAGCCAAGAGACCCAGTACTTC.